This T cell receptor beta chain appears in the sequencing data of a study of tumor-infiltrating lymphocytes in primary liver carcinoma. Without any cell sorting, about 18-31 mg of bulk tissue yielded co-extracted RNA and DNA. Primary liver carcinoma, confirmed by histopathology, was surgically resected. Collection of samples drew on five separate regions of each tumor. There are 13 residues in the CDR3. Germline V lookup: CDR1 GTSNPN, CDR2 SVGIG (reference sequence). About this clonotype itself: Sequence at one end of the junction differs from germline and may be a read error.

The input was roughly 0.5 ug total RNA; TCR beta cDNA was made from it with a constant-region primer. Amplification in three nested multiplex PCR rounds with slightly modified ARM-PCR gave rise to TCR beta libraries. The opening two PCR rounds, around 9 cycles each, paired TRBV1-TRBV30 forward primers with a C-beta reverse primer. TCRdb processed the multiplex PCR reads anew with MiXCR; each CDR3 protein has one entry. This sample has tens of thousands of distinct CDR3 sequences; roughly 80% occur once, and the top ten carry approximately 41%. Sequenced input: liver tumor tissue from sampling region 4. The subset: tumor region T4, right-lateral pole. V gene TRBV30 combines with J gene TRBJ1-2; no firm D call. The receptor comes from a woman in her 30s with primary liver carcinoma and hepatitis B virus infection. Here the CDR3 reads CAWCVDRGSGYTF. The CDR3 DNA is TGTGCCTGGTGTGTGGATCGGGGTAGTGGCTATACCTTC.